These 8 T cell receptor beta chains came from one sample sequenced in a study of beta chain features in type 1 diabetes (dated by TCRdb to 2017 to 2018). Summary of the overall study and its limitations: A moderate but significant shortening of TCRB CDR3 length was observed in type 1 diabetes patients in all four CD4+ subsets.

No antigens are known for them. Library creation used the immunoSEQ multiplex PCR assay. All of the isolated RNA was reverse transcribed with the High Capacity cDNA Reverse Transcription Kit, so expressed TCRB transcripts were sequenced. Entries here come from immuneACCESS through TCRdb and include only in-frame sequences with V and J called. Some clones fail to appear in such tables; in the studies checked, an unresolved V gene covers under half of the shortfall, and the cause of the remainder is unknown. This sample has roughly 730,000 clones in its table, and 13% of those were observed once. The ten largest clones capture 0.022% of the sample. Sequencing was carried out using naive CD4+ T cells from blood. Interpreted using the paper, the cell subset or site label stands for: true naive CD4+ T cells. These TCRs come from a man between 18 and 29 years old with type 1 diabetes.

The chain employs TRBV2 and TRBJ1-1; 8 positions match TRBD1. CDR1 and CDR2 (germline): SNHLY, FYNNEI. The CDR3 has 16 residues. Trimming took 6 bases from V and 1 from J; bases not matched to a gene: 10. This CDR3 is CASRPTGANPNTEAFF. The CDR3 nucleotides read TGTGCCAGCAGACCGACAGGGGCGAACCCGAACACTGAAGCTTTCTTT. Together with reference TRBV2 and TRBJ1-1, the CDR3 gives the full variable domain: EPEVTQTPSHQVTQMGQEVILRCVPISNHLYFYWYRQILGQKVEFLVSFYNNEISEKSEIFDDQFSVERPDGSNFTLKIRSTKLEDSAMYFCASRPTGANPNTEAFFGQGTRLTVV.

This chain uses TRBV7-4 with TRBJ2-7; the D gene is possibly TRBD2 (6 bases). Trimming cost V 3 bases and J 0 bases, with 15 bases left between them. This CDR3 comprises 16 residues. The germline gives CDR1 SGHVT, CDR2 SQSDAQ. CDR3 residues: CASSFGKGTFSYEQYF. The CDR3 region has the DNA TGTGCCAGCAGCTTTGGTAAAGGGACTTTCTCCTACGAGCAGTACTTC.

The gene calls are TRBV7-9 and TRBJ2-3; D ambiguous. Germline CDR1 and CDR2: SEHNR and FQNEAQ (reference sequence). V was trimmed by 4 bases and J by 6 bases, leaving 17 bases between them. This CDR3 has 15 residues. CDR3 in DNA: TGTGCCAGCAGCTCCCGCTCGGACGGTCACGATACGCAGTATTTT. Protein product: CASSSRSDGHDTQYF.

This rearrangement joins TRBV20-1 to TRBJ2-1, with D unclear. This CDR3 region has 11 residues. The germline V gene has CDR1 DFQATT and CDR2 SNEGSKA (reference sequence). V was cut by 3 bases and J by 9 bases, with 9 bases left in between. The CDR3 spells CSAREYGEQFF. The CDR3 DNA sequence: TGCAGTGCTAGGGAATATGGTGAGCAGTTCTTC.

The chain carries TRBV20-1 and TRBJ2-5; D remains unclear. V was clipped by 3 bases and J by 3 bases, with 5 bases between them. This CDR3 comprises 11 residues. In germline, CDR1 is DFQATT, CDR2 SNEGSKA (reference sequence). The CDR3 region is CSARAEETQYF. As DNA, the CDR3 is TGCAGTGCTAGGGCTGAAGAGACCCAGTACTTC.

The chain uses TRBV10-2 and TRBJ2-1, with 7 bases lining up with TRBD2. V dropped 6 bases and J dropped 8; count of bases not matched to a gene: 7. CDR1 is WSHSY and CDR2 is SAAADI in the germline V gene. The CDR3 totals 13 residues. The CDR3 loop is CASRPSGGDEQFF. The CDR3 coding sequence is TGCGCCAGCAGGCCTAGCGGTGGGGATGAGCAGTTCTTC.

This clone was seen more than once but under ten times. The genes are TRBV4-1 and TRBJ2-7; no reliable D call. The V end was cut by 1 base, the J end by 6 bases, with 4 bases between. CDR3 length equals 11 residues. CDR1 and CDR2 (germline): MGHRA, YSYEKL. CDR3: CASSQGPEQYF. For the CDR3, the DNA is TGCGCCAGCAGCCAAGGACCCGAGCAGTACTTC.

In this sample, this clone turned up a few times. The chain joins TRBV6-5 to TRBJ1-2; D not certain. This CDR3 has 14 amino acids. V dropped 6 bases and J dropped 1 base, with 12 bases sitting between them. Germline V lookup: CDR1 MNHEY, CDR2 SVGAGI. CDR3 loop: CASRRADNNYGYTF. In DNA, the CDR3 is TGTGCCAGCAGACGCGCCGATAATAACTATGGCTACACCTTC.